The TCR beta chain described here comes from a study of T cell changes during pregnancy in multiple sclerosis. Method: immunoSEQ multiplex PCR; TCRdb's copy keeps in-frame clones and lacks some. The sample shows approximately 110,000 clones, around 90% of them seen only once. CDR1 is SGHNT, CDR2 YYREEE, per germline (reference sequence). J gave up 2 bases and V 3 bases, and 6 bases lay outside the gene matches. The CDR3 consists of 15 residues. Sequencing used peripheral blood, obtained in the third trimester of pregnancy. The sequence came from a female donor with multiple sclerosis, enrolled in a pregnancy study. This rearrangement joins TRBV5-4 to TRBJ2-5, with TRBD2 matching 8 bases. In DNA, the CDR3 is TGTGCCAGCAGCTGGAACTTAGCGGGACAAGAGACCCAGTACTTC. Protein sequence: CASSWNLAGQETQYF.